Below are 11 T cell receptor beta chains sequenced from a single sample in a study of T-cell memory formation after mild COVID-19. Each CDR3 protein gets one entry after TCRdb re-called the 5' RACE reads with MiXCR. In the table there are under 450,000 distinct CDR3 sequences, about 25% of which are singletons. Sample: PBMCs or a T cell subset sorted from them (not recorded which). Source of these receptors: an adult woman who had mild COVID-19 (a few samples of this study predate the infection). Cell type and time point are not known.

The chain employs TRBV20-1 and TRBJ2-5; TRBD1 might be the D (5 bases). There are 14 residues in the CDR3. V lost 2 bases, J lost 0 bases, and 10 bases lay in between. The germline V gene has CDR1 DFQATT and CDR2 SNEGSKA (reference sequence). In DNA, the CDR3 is TGCAGTGCTAGACAGGGATTTAACCAAGAGACCCAGTACTTC. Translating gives CSARQGFNQETQYF.

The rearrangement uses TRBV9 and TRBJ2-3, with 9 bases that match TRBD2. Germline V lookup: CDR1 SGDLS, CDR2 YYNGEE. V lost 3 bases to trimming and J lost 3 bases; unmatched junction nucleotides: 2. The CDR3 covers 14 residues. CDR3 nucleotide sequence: TGTGCCAGCAGCGCCGGACTAGCGACAGATACGCAGTATTTT. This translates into CASSAGLATDTQYF.

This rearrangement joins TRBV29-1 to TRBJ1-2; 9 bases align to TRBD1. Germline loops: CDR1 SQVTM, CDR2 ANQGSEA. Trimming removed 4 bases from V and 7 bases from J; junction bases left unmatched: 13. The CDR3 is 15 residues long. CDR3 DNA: TGCAGCGTTGGGGATTTCCGGGACAGGGTCGGTGGCTACACCTTC. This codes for CSVGDFRDRVGGYTF.

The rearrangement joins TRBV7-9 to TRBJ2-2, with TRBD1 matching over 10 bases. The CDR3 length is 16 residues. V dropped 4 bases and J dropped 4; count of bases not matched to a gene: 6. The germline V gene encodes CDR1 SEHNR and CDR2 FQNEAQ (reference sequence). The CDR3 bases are TGTGCCAGCAGCTCCCCGACAGGGGGCCTCACCGGGGAGCTGTTTTTT. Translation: CASSSPTGGLTGELFF. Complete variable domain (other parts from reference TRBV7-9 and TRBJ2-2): DTGVSQNPRHKITKRGQNVTFRCDPISEHNRLYWYRQTLGQGPEFLTYFQNEAQLEKSRLLSDRFSAERPKGSFSTLEIQRTEQGDSAMYLCASSSPTGGLTGELFFGEGSRLTVL.

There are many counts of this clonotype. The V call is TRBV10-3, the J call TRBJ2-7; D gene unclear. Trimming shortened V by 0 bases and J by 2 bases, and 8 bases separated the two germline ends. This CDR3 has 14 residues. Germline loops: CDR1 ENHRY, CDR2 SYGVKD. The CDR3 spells CAISESAQTYEQYF. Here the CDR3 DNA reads TGTGCCATCAGTGAGTCGGCACAAACCTACGAGCAGTACTTC.

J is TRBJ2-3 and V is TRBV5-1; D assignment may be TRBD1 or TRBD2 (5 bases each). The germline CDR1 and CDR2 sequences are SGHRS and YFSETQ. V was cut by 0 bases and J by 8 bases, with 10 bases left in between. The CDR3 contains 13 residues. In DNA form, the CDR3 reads TGCGCCAGCAGCTTGGCGGGACGTAGTACGCAGTATTTT. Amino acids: CASSLAGRSTQYF.

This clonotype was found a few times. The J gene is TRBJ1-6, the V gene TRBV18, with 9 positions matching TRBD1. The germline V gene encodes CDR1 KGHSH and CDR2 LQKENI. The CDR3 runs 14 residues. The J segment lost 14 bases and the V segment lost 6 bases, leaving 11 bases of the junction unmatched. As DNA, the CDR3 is TGTGCCAGCTCCTCGGACAGGGGTTGGAGCACCCTCCACTTT. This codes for CASSSDRGWSTLHF.

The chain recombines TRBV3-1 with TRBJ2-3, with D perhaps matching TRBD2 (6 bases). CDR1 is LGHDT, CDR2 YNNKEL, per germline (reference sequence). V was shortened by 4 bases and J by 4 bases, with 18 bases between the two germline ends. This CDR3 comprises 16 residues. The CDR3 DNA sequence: TGTGCCAGCAGCCCCGCCGCCGGGAGTAGCGCAGATACGCAGTATTTT. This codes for CASSPAAGSSADTQYF.

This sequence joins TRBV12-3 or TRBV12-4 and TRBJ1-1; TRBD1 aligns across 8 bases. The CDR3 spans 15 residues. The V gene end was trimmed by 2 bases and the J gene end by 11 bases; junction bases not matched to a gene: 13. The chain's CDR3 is CASSLWDRSLSRAFF. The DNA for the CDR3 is TGTGCCAGCAGTTTATGGGACAGGTCTCTTTCGCGGGCTTTCTTT.

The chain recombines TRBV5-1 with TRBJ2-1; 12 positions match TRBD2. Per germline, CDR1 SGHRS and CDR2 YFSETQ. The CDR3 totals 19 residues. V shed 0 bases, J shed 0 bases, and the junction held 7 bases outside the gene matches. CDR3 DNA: TGCGCCAGCAGCTTGGTATCTAGCGGGGGGGCTAGCTCCTACAATGAGCAGTTCTTC. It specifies CASSLVSSGGASSYNEQFF.

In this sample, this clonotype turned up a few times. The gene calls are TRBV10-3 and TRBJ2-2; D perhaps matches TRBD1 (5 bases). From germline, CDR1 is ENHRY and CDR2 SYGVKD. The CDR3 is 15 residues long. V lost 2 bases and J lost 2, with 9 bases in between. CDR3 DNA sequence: TGTGCCATCAGTGAGAGCCAGGGTAACACCGGGGAGCTGTTTTTT. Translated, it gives CAISESQGNTGELFF.